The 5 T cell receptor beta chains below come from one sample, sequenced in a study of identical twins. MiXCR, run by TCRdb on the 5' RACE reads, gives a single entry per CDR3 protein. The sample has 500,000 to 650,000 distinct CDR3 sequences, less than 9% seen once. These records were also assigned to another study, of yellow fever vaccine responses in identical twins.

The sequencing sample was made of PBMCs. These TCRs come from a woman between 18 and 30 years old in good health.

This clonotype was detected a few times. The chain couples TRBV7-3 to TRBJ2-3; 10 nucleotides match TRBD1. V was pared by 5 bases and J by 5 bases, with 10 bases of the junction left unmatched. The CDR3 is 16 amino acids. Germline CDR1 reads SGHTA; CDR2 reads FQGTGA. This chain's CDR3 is CASSATTGGGRDTQYF. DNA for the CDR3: TGTGCCAGCAGCGCCACGACAGGGGGCGGGAGAGATACGCAGTATTTT.

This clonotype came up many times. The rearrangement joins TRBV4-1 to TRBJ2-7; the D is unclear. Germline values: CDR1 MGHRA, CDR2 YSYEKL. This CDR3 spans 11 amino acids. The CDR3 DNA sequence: TGCGCGACGATAAACCTCTACGAGCAGTACGTC. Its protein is CATINLYEQYV.

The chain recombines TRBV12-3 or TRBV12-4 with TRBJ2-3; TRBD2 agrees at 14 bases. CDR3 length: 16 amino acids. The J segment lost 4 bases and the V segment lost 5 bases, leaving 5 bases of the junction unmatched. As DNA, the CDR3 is TGTGCCAGCAGTGTCGGACTAGCGGGGGGTTCAGATACGCAGTATTTT. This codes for CASSVGLAGGSDTQYF.

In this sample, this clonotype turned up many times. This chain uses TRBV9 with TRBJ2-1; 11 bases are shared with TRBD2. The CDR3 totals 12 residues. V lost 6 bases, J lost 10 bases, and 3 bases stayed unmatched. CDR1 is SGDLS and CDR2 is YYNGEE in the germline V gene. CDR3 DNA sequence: TGTGCCAGCACCCTAGCGGGAGGCGAGCAGTTCTTC. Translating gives CASTLAGGEQFF. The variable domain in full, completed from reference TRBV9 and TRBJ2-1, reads DSGVTQTPKHLITATGQRVTLRCSPRSGDLSVYWYQQSLDQGLQFLIQYYNGEERAKGNILERFSAQQFPDLHSELNLSSLELGDSALYFCASTLAGGEQFFGPGTRLTVL.

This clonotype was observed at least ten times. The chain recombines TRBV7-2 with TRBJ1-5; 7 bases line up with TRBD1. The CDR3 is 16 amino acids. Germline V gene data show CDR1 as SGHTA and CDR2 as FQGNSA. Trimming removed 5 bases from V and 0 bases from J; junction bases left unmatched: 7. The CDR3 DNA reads TGTGCCAGCAGCCGCGGGACAGTTTTTAGCAATCAGCCCCAGCATTTT. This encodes CASSRGTVFSNQPQHF. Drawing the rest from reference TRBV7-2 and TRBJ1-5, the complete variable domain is GAGVSQSPSNKVTEKGKDVELRCDPISGHTALYWYRQSLGQGLEFLIYFQGNSAPDKSGLPSDRFSAERTGGSVSTLTIQRTQQEDSAVYLCASSRGTVFSNQPQHFGDGTRLSIL.